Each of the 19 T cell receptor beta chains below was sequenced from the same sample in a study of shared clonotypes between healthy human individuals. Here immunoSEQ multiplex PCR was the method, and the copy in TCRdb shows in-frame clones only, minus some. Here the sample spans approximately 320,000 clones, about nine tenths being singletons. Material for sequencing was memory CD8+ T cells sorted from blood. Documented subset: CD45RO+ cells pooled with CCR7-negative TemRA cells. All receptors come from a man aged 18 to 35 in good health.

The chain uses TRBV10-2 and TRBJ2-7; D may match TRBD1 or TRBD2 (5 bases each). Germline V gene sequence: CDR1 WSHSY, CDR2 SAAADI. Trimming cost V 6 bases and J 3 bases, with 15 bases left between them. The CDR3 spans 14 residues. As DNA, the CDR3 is TGCGCCAGCAGCGTACGTGAGGGACGCTACGAGCAGTACTTC. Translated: CASSVREGRYEQYF.

DNA of the CDR3: TGTGCCATCAGTGAGTCGACTCGACTAGAAGCACTCTACGAGCAGTACTTC. Amino acid sequence: CAISESTRLEALYEQYF. The V gene is TRBV10-3, the J gene TRBJ2-7; D is perhaps TRBD2 (6 bases). The CDR3 contains 17 residues. V was cut by 0 bases and J by 3 bases, with 18 bases left in between. Germline loops: CDR1 ENHRY, CDR2 SYGVKD.

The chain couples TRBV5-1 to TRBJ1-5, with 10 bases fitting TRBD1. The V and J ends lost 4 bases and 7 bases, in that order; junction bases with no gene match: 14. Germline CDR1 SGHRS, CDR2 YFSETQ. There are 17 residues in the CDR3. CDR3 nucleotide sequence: TGCGCCAGCAGCAAACGGTTATTTGACAGGGGGCGACAGCCCCAGCATTTT. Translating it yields CASSKRLFDRGRQPQHF.

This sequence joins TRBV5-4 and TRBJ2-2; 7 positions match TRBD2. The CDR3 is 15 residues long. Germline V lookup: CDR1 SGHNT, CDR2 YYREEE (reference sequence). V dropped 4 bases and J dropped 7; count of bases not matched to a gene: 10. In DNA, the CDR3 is TGTGCCAGCAGCGCCACTAGCGAGGAGAGCGGGGAGCTGTTTTTT. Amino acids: CASSATSEESGELFF.

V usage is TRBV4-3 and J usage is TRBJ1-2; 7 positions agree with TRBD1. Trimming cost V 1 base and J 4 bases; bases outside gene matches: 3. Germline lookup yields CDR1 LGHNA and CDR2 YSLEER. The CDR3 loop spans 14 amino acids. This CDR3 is CASSQARDSYGYTF. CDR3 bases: TGCGCCAGCAGCCAAGCACGGGACAGCTATGGCTACACCTTC.

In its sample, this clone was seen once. CDR3 sequence: CRASGYNEQFF. The CDR3 DNA reads as TGTCGCGCTAGCGGTTACAATGAGCAGTTCTTC. The V call is TRBV30, the J call TRBJ2-1, with TRBD2 matching over 7 bases. CDR1 and CDR2 from the germline V gene are GTSNPN and SVGIG (reference sequence). The CDR3 has 11 amino acids.

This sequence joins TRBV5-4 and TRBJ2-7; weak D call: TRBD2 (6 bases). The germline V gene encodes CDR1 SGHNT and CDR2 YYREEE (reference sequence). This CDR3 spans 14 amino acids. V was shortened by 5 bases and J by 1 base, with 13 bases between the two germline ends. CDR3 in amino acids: CASSLLGGSYEQYF. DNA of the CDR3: TGTGCCAGCAGTTTGCTCGGGGGATCCTACGAGCAGTACTTC. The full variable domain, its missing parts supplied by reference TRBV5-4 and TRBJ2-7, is ETGVTQSPTHLIKTRGQQVTLRCSSQSGHNTVSWYQQALGQGPQFIFQYYREEENGRGNFPPRFSGLQFPNYSSELNVNALELDDSALYLCASSLLGGSYEQYFGPGTRLTVT.

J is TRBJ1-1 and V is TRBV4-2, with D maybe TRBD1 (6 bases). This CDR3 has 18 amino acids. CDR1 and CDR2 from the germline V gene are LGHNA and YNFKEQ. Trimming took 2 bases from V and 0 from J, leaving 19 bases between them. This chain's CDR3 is CASSQQFPGEGMNTEAFF. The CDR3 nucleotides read TGTGCCAGCAGCCAACAGTTCCCAGGGGAGGGGATGAACACTGAAGCTTTCTTT.

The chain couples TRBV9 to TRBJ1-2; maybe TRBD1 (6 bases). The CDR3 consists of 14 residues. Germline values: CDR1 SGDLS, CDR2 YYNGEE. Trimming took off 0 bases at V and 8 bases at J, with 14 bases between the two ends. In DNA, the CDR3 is TGTGCCAGCAGCGTAGGGCAGGGGATAATGGGCTACACCTTC. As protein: CASSVGQGIMGYTF.

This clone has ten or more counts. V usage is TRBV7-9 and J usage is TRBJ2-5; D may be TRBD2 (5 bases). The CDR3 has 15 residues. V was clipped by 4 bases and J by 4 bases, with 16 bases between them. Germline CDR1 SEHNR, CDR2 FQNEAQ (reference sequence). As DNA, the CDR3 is TGTGCCAGCAGCTCCGGTCGGTCGAGGGTAGAGACCCAGTACTTC. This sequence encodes CASSSGRSRVETQYF.

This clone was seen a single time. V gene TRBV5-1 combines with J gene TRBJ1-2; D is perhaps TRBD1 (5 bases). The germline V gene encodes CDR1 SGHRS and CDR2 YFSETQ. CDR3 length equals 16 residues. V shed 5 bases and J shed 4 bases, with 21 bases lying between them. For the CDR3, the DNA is TGCGCCAGCAGTCGTTTGGCGGGGCCGCCTAGCTATGGCTACACCTTC. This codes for CASSRLAGPPSYGYTF.

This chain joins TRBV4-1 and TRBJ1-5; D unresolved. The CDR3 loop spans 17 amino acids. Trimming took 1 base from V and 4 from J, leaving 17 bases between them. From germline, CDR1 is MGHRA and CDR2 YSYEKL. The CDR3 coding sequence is TGCGCCAGCAGCCAAGCCTATGTCATGCCGGGAAATCAGCCCCAGCATTTT. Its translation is CASSQAYVMPGNQPQHF.

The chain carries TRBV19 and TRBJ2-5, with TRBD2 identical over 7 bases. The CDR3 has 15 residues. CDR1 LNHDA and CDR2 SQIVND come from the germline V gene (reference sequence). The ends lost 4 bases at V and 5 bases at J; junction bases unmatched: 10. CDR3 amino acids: CASSKRQAGLETQYF. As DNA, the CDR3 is TGTGCCAGTAGTAAACGACAAGCGGGACTTGAGACCCAGTACTTC.

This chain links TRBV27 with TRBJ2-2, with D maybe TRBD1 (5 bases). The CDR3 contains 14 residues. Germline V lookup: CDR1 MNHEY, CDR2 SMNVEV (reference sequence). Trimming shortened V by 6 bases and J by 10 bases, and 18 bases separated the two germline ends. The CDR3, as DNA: TGTGCCAGCAGCCTTACCCCACCAGGGCCGGAGCTGTTTTTT. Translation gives CASSLTPPGPELFF.

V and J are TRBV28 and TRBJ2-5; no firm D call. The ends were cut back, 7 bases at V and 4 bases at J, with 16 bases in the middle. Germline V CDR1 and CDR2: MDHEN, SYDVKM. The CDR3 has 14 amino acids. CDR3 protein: CASTADGLRETQYF. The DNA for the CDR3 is TGTGCCAGCACCGCCGACGGCCTTCGAGAGACCCAGTACTTC. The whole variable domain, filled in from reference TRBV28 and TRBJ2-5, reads DVKVTQSSRYLVKRTGEKVFLECVQDMDHENMFWYRQDPGLGLRLIYFSYDVKMKEKGDIPEGYSVSREKKERFSLILESASTNQTSMYLCASTADGLRETQYFGPGTRLLVL.

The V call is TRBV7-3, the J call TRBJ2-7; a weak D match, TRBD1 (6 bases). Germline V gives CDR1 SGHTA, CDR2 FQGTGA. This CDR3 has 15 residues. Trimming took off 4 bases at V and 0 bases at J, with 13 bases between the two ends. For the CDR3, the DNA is TGTGCCAGCAGCTGGGGACACCCGAGCTCCTACGAGCAGTACTTC. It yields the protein CASSWGHPSSYEQYF.

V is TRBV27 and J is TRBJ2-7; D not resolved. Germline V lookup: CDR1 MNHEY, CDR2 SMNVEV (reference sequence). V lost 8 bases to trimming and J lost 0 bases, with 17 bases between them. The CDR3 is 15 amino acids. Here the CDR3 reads CASSRTDYLSYEQYF. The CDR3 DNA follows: TGTGCCAGCTCAAGAACGGATTACCTCTCCTACGAGCAGTACTTC.

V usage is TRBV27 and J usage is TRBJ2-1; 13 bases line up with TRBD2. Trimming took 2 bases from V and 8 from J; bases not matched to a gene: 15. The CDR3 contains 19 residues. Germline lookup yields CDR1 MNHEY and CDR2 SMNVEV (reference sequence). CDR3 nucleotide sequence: TGTGCCAGCAGTTTACGGGTCGGGACTAGCGGGATTGTTTTCCATGAGCAGTTCTTC. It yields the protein CASSLRVGTSGIVFHEQFF.

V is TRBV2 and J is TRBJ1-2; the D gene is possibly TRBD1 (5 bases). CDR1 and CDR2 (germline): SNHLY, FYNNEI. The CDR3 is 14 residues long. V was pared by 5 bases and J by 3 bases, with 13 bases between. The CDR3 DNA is TGTGCCAGCAGTAGACAGATATCTTACTATGGCTACACCTTC. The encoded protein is CASSRQISYYGYTF. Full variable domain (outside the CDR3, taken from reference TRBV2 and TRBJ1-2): EPEVTQTPSHQVTQMGQEVILRCVPISNHLYFYWYRQILGQKVEFLVSFYNNEISEKSEIFDDQFSVERPDGSNFTLKIRSTKLEDSAMYFCASSRQISYYGYTFGSGTRLTVV.